Below are 21 T cell receptor beta chains sequenced from a single sample in a study of T cell responses to AZD1222 COVID-19 vaccine. Profiled with immunoSEQ multiplex PCR; TCRdb holds only in-frame clones, not every one. The sample has about 120,000 clones, more than 85% seen once; the top ten hold approximately 7.1%. The sample consisted of peripheral blood, taken 28 days after the second AZD1222 dose. The source of these receptors is an adult who received the AZD1222 COVID-19 vaccine.

V gene TRBV6-5 combines with J gene TRBJ2-1; D possibly corresponds to TRBD1 (5 bases). The CDR3 is 15 residues long. Trimming cost V 5 bases and J 0 bases, with 11 bases left between them. Germline V CDR1 and CDR2: MNHEY, SVGAGI. This chain's CDR3 is CASSTTQGSYNEQFF. CDR3 DNA sequence: TGTGCCAGCAGTACCACGCAGGGCTCCTACAATGAGCAGTTCTTC.

This rearrangement joins TRBV10-3 to TRBJ2-7, with D possibly called TRBD1 or TRBD2 (5 bases each). This CDR3 spans 15 amino acids. The V end was cut by 3 bases, the J end by 1 base, with 13 bases between. Germline assignment: CDR1 ENHRY and CDR2 SYGVKD. The CDR3 DNA follows: TGTGCCATCAGTGAAGAGGGGTATCTATCCTACGAGCAGTACTTC. Translated: CAISEEGYLSYEQYF.

The chain joins TRBV6-2 or TRBV6-3 to TRBJ2-3, with D uncertain. The CDR3 length is 13 residues. CDR1 is MNHEY, CDR2 SVGEGT, per germline. The V gene lost 3 bases and the J gene lost 6 bases, with 10 bases spanning the gap. The CDR3 coding sequence is TGTGCCAGCAGTTATATGGCCGCGGATACGCAGTATTTT. Its translation is CASSYMAADTQYF.

V is TRBV28 and J is TRBJ1-5; D call uncertain. Trimming removed 7 bases at V and 4 bases at J, with 14 bases between. Per germline, CDR1 MDHEN and CDR2 SYDVKM. The CDR3 extends over 14 amino acids. The CDR3 protein is CASTTLGGNQPQHF. DNA for the CDR3: TGTGCCAGCACCACCCTCGGAGGGAATCAGCCCCAGCATTTT.

The chain uses TRBV9 and TRBJ2-7; 8 bases align to TRBD1. V lost 4 bases and J lost 6; bases outside the gene matches: 9. CDR3 size: 14 residues. Germline values: CDR1 SGDLS, CDR2 YYNGEE. The CDR3 nucleotides read TGTGCCAGCAGCAACTCAGGGGGCATAGGCGAGCAGTACTTC. This sequence encodes CASSNSGGIGEQYF.

V gene TRBV4-1 combines with J gene TRBJ2-7; a possible D gene is TRBD1 (6 bases). Trimming removed 1 base from V and 2 bases from J, with 15 bases in between. The length of the CDR3 is 16 residues. CDR1 is MGHRA, CDR2 YSYEKL, per germline. CDR3 loop: CASSQGTQGRAYEQYF. The CDR3 nucleotides are TGCGCCAGCAGCCAAGGAACACAGGGTAGGGCCTACGAGCAGTACTTC.

This chain joins TRBV27 and TRBJ1-6, with 9 bases lining up with TRBD1. Germline V lookup: CDR1 MNHEY, CDR2 SMNVEV (reference sequence). V was pared by 5 bases and J by 8 bases, with 7 bases of the junction left unmatched. This CDR3 is built from 15 residues. The CDR3 coding sequence is TGTGCCAGCAGTACCATCCGGGACAGGGATTCACCCCTCCACTTT. It codes for CASSTIRDRDSPLHF.

The chain is built from TRBV3-1 (or the pseudogene TRBV3-2) and TRBJ2-5; D gene unclear. The closer fit of TRBJ2-7 to the DNA end suggests the J call may be wrong. CDR3 length equals 13 residues. Germline V gene sequence: CDR1 LGHDT, CDR2 YNNKEL (reference sequence). CDR3 region: CASSQAVVVEQYF. In nucleotides, the CDR3 is TGTGCCAGCAGCCAAGCTGTAGTCGTCGAGCAGTACTTC.

The chain recombines TRBV9 with TRBJ1-6; no clear D gene. Trimming removed 5 bases at V and 9 bases at J, with 9 bases between. Germline loops: CDR1 SGDLS, CDR2 YYNGEE. The CDR3 totals 12 residues. This CDR3 reads CASSRYGSPLHF. The CDR3 region has the DNA TGTGCCAGCAGTCGGTACGGTTCACCCCTCCACTTT.

The chain combines TRBV18 with TRBJ1-4; D ambiguous. V was trimmed by 3 bases and J by 7 bases, leaving 12 bases between them. The CDR3 extends over 14 amino acids. CDR1 and CDR2 (germline): KGHSH, LQKENI. The CDR3 is CASSPLEFGEKLFF. The CDR3 DNA is TGTGCCAGCTCACCCCTGGAGTTTGGTGAAAAACTGTTTTTT.

V usage is TRBV7-9 and J usage is TRBJ1-2; possibly TRBD1 for D (6 bases). V was clipped by 3 bases and J by 3 bases, with 23 bases between them. Germline CDR1 is SEHNR and CDR2 is FQNEAQ (reference sequence). CDR3 length equals 18 residues. The CDR3 region is CASSLIPGHLLGDYGYTF. In DNA form, the CDR3 reads TGTGCCAGCAGCTTGATTCCGGGACATCTTCTCGGGGACTATGGCTACACCTTC.

This rearrangement joins TRBV19 to TRBJ2-2, with TRBD2 matching 7 bases. The CDR3 loop spans 21 amino acids. Germline V gene lookup returns CDR1 LNHDA and CDR2 SQIVND (reference sequence). Losses at the gene ends were 3 bases for V and 4 bases for J; bases not matched to a gene: 23. The CDR3 here is CASSMRVVGSGTQSPTGELFF. As DNA, the CDR3 is TGTGCCAGTAGTATGCGGGTTGTTGGAAGCGGGACCCAGAGTCCCACCGGGGAGCTGTTTTTT.

This chain links TRBV5-1 with TRBJ2-3; 12 bases align to TRBD2. Losses at the gene ends were 5 bases for V and 2 bases for J; bases not matched to a gene: 6. The CDR3 has 16 amino acids. The germline V gene has CDR1 SGHRS and CDR2 YFSETQ. The CDR3 sequence: CASSSGLAGPTDTQYF. CDR3 bases: TGCGCCAGCAGTTCTGGACTAGCGGGGCCCACAGATACGCAGTATTTT.

V and J are TRBV5-4 and TRBJ1-6; 9 bases are a match to TRBD1. The CDR3 has 14 amino acids. Germline-derived CDR1 and CDR2 are SGHNT and YYREEE (reference sequence). V lost 1 base to trimming and J lost 9 bases; unmatched junction nucleotides: 2. The CDR3 protein is CASSLNRGPSPLHF. The CDR3 coding sequence is TGTGCCAGCAGCTTGAACAGGGGGCCTTCACCCCTCCACTTT.

The rearrangement joins TRBV6-6 to TRBJ2-1; 7 nucleotides match TRBD2. J was trimmed by 4 bases and V by 4 bases; bases with no gene match: 7. The CDR3 is 15 amino acids. Looked up from germline, CDR1 is MNHNY and CDR2 is SVGAGI (reference sequence). In DNA, the CDR3 is TGTGCCAGCAGTTCCCCGGCTAGCGGTTACAATGAGCAGTTCTTC. Translation: CASSSPASGYNEQFF.

The chain recombines TRBV5-1 with TRBJ1-4; TRBD1 is a possible D gene (5 bases). The CDR3 covers 15 residues. Germline lookup yields CDR1 SGHRS and CDR2 YFSETQ. V was cut by 4 bases and J by 3 bases, with 13 bases left in between. The CDR3 spells CASSRGTGANEKLFF. The CDR3 DNA is TGCGCCAGCAGCCGGGGGACCGGTGCTAATGAAAAACTGTTTTTT.

The chain uses TRBV5-4 and TRBJ2-3; perhaps TRBD2 as D (5 bases). The CDR3 has 15 residues. The germline V gene encodes CDR1 SGHNT and CDR2 YYREEE (reference sequence). Trimming shortened V by 0 bases and J by 3 bases, and 11 bases separated the two germline ends. The CDR3 reads CASSLGGLGTDTQYF. The CDR3 DNA is TGTGCCAGCAGCTTGGGCGGGTTGGGTACAGATACGCAGTATTTT.

The chain links TRBV6-5 to TRBJ2-2; D is undetermined. V lost 6 bases and J 1 base, leaving 9 bases between the germline ends. CDR3 length: 14 amino acids. CDR1 is MNHEY, CDR2 SVGAGI, per germline. Here the CDR3 reads CASSQRWNTGELFF. Written as DNA, the CDR3 is TGTGCCAGCAGCCAAAGGTGGAACACCGGGGAGCTGTTTTTT.

The rearrangement uses TRBV5-8 and TRBJ1-1; TRBD1 is a possible D gene (5 bases). This CDR3 contains 14 residues. Trimming pared 3 bases from V and 6 bases from J, leaving 15 bases between. Germline lookup yields CDR1 SGHTS and CDR2 YDEGEE. The CDR3 DNA reads as TGTGCCAGCAGCTCCGGCCGGGGGTGGGCTGAAGCTTTCTTT. This encodes CASSSGRGWAEAFF.

V usage is TRBV5-8 and J usage is TRBJ2-1, with 9 bases identical to TRBD2. V trimming: 6 bases; J trimming: 2 bases; junction bases outside the gene matches: 6. The CDR3 runs 15 residues. Germline CDR1 is SGHTS and CDR2 is YDEGEE. CDR3 in amino acids: CASTPGGRAYNEQFF. Written as DNA, the CDR3 is TGTGCCAGCACCCCCGGCGGGAGGGCCTACAATGAGCAGTTCTTC. Filled out from reference TRBV5-8 and TRBJ2-1, the complete variable domain reads EAGVTQSPTHLIKTRGQQATLRCSPISGHTSVYWYQQALGLGLQFLLWYDEGEERNRGNFPPRFSGRQFPNYSSELNVNALELEDSALYLCASTPGGRAYNEQFFGPGTRLTVL.

CDR3 residues: CASSPADGTGEKLFF. In DNA, the CDR3 is TGTGCCAGCAGCCCCGCGGACGGAACGGGTGAAAAACTGTTTTTT. This chain uses TRBV4-2 with TRBJ1-4; D ambiguous. Deletions cut 4 bases from V and 7 bases from J, with 16 bases between. CDR1 and CDR2 (germline): LGHNA, YNFKEQ. This CDR3 has 15 residues.